Presented here are 28 T cell receptor beta chains from one specimen sequenced in a study of regulatory T cells in long-lasting Graves disease. CDR3-region Arm-PCR and iRepertoire HTBI primers produced the TCR beta libraries. TCRdb reanalysed the multiplex PCR reads using MiXCR and keeps one entry per CDR3 protein. The table lists roughly 430,000 distinct CDR3 sequences, around a fifth of them singletons. Time point described: persistent/refractory GD, antithyroid drugs over 5 years with positive TRAb. RNA extracted from PBMCs served as the sequencing template. The input for sequencing was peripheral blood mononuclear cells (PBMCs), taken when the disease was refractory, from a patient treated with antithyroid drugs. These receptors were obtained from a female donor with Graves disease.

This clonotype was observed at least ten times. The chain has TRBV2 and TRBJ1-3, with D hard to call. Trimming left V 4 bases short and J 5 bases short, with 6 bases between. The CDR3 totals 12 residues. Germline values: CDR1 SNHLY, CDR2 FYNNEI. The CDR3 sequence: CASSVKRNTIYF. The CDR3 coding sequence is TGTGCCAGCAGTGTGAAAAGAAACACCATATATTTT.

This clonotype has ten or more counts. The chain carries TRBV2 and TRBJ2-7; TRBD1 agrees at 7 bases. Trimming removed 5 bases from V and 6 bases from J; junction bases left unmatched: 10. Germline lookup yields CDR1 SNHLY and CDR2 FYNNEI. This CDR3 has 14 residues. DNA of the CDR3: TGTGCCAGCAGTCAGACAGGGATGATTATCGAGCAGTACTTC. This gives the protein CASSQTGMIIEQYF.

This clonotype occurred a few times. CDR3 sequence reads: CASSAGQGFYYEQYF. In DNA form, the CDR3 reads TGTGCCAGTAGTGCGGGACAGGGCTTTTACTACGAGCAGTACTTC. The J gene is TRBJ2-7, the V gene TRBV19; TRBD1 matches 9 bases. The CDR3 covers 15 residues. The V gene's germline CDR1 is LNHDA and CDR2 SQIVND (reference sequence). V lost 5 bases, J lost 3 bases, and 8 bases stayed unmatched.

The chain employs TRBV5-1 and TRBJ2-7; 10 nucleotides agree with TRBD2. Germline V lookup: CDR1 SGHRS, CDR2 YFSETQ. CDR3 length equals 15 residues. The V gene end was trimmed by 4 bases and the J gene end by 6 bases; junction bases not matched to a gene: 10. The chain's CDR3 is CASSHGASGSLEQYF. In nucleotides, the CDR3 is TGCGCCAGCAGCCACGGGGCTAGCGGGAGTCTCGAGCAGTACTTC.

This clonotype showed up many times. The chain recombines TRBV5-1 with TRBJ1-1, with 9 bases matching TRBD1. There are 14 residues in the CDR3. With 4 bases clipped from V and 6 bases from J, the junction kept 7 bases outside the gene matches. The germline V gene encodes CDR1 SGHRS and CDR2 YFSETQ. The CDR3 is CASSLTGGGAEAFF. The CDR3 DNA is TGCGCCAGCAGCCTGACAGGGGGGGGGGCTGAAGCTTTCTTT.

In this sample, this clonotype turned up many times. V usage is TRBV11-2 and J usage is TRBJ2-7; 11 bases match TRBD2. Germline V gene sequence: CDR1 SGHAT, CDR2 FQNNGV. The CDR3 runs 15 residues. The ends lost 2 bases at V and 5 bases at J; junction bases unmatched: 5. The CDR3 loop reads CASSLLGLAGHEQYF. CDR3 DNA sequence: TGTGCCAGCAGCTTACTTGGACTAGCGGGTCACGAGCAGTACTTC.

This clonotype has at least ten counts. The CDR3 loop reads CASRPPLVGSYGYTF. The CDR3 DNA sequence: TGTGCCAGCAGGCCACCCTTGGTGGGTTCCTATGGCTACACCTTC. J is TRBJ1-2 and V is TRBV2; D remains ambiguous. This CDR3 is built from 15 residues. The germline V gene encodes CDR1 SNHLY and CDR2 FYNNEI. The germline V and J ends were trimmed by 6 bases and 4 bases, with 18 bases remaining between them.

This clonotype was observed a handful of times. V is TRBV3-1 and J is TRBJ2-7; D perhaps matches TRBD1 (5 bases). Germline assignment: CDR1 LGHDT and CDR2 YNNKEL (reference sequence). Between the trimmed V and J ends, which lost 4 bases and 7 bases, there was a span of 23 bases. The CDR3 has 16 amino acids. The CDR3: CASSPGALGPYEEQYF. CDR3 DNA: TGTGCCAGCAGCCCTGGGGCCCTGGGGCCCTACGAGGAGCAGTACTTC.

This clonotype was picked up many times. The rearrangement links TRBV2 to TRBJ1-2; D gene ambiguous. CDR3 length equals 13 residues. Germline V lookup: CDR1 SNHLY, CDR2 FYNNEI. V was pared by 7 bases and J by 0 bases, with 9 bases between. The CDR3 loop reads CASISGSNYGYTF. The DNA for the CDR3 is TGTGCCAGCATATCCGGCTCTAACTATGGCTACACCTTC.

This clonotype was counted at least ten times. The chain combines TRBV5-5 with TRBJ2-5, with 9 positions matching TRBD1. The ends lost 0 bases at V and 5 bases at J; junction bases unmatched: 8. The germline CDR1 and CDR2 sequences are SGHKS and YYEKEE (reference sequence). The CDR3 loop spans 16 amino acids. The CDR3 protein is CASSLAWDRVMETQYF. In DNA form, the CDR3 reads TGTGCCAGCAGCTTGGCCTGGGACAGGGTGATGGAGACCCAGTACTTC.

This chain links TRBV5-8 with TRBJ2-3, with 10 bases matching TRBD1. Trimming removed 8 bases from V and 3 bases from J; junction bases left unmatched: 6. The CDR3 is 14 residues long. Germline V gene lookup returns CDR1 SGHTS and CDR2 YDEGEE. The CDR3 is CARWDRGGTDTQYF. The CDR3 DNA reads as TGTGCCAGGTGGGACAGGGGTGGAACAGATACGCAGTATTTT.

The sample holds many counts of this clonotype. The genes are TRBV20-1 and TRBJ2-5; D unclear. Germline CDR1 is DFQATT and CDR2 is SNEGSKA (reference sequence). V dropped 2 bases and J dropped 1 base, with 2 bases sitting between them. CDR3 size: 11 residues. The CDR3 region has the DNA TGCAGTGCTAGAACCCAAGAGACCCAGTACTTC. It codes for CSARTQETQYF.

In this sample, this clonotype turned up many times. The gene calls are TRBV28 and TRBJ2-7; D is possibly TRBD2 (6 bases). V was cut by 6 bases and J by 2 bases, with 17 bases left in between. From germline, CDR1 is MDHEN and CDR2 SYDVKM. This CDR3 spans 15 amino acids. CDR3 DNA: TGTGCCAGCAGCTCCGGGACTCACACCGCCTACGAGCAGTACTTC. Protein sequence: CASSSGTHTAYEQYF.

J is TRBJ2-7 and V is TRBV4-1; D gene unclear. This CDR3 contains 14 residues. CDR1 MGHRA and CDR2 YSYEKL come from the germline V gene. Trimming shortened V by 0 bases and J by 3 bases, and 9 bases separated the two germline ends. The chain's CDR3 is CASSQDDGNYEQYF. The DNA for the CDR3 is TGCGCCAGCAGCCAAGATGACGGAAACTACGAGCAGTACTTC.

This clonotype was seen many times. The rearrangement joins TRBV28 to TRBJ2-7; a weak D match, TRBD1 (6 bases). There are 13 residues in the CDR3. Germline V gene lookup returns CDR1 MDHEN and CDR2 SYDVKM. Deletions cut 5 bases from V and 3 bases from J, with 11 bases between. The CDR3 here is CASSEGQNYEQYF. As DNA, the CDR3 is TGTGCCAGCAGTGAAGGACAGAACTACGAGCAGTACTTC.

This clonotype has a count of ten or more. The chain joins TRBV15 to TRBJ1-5, with D possibly being TRBD1 (5 bases). Germline CDR1 LNHNV, CDR2 YYDKDF (reference sequence). There are 15 residues in the CDR3. V was pared by 4 bases and J by 0 bases, with 10 bases between. The CDR3 protein is CATSTRQISNQPQHF. CDR3 DNA: TGTGCCACCAGCACGCGACAGATTAGCAATCAGCCCCAGCATTTT.

This chain uses TRBV24-1 with TRBJ1-2; D remains unclear. Trimming shortened V by 9 bases and J by 7 bases, and 11 bases separated the two germline ends. The germline gives CDR1 KGHDR, CDR2 SFDVKD. The CDR3 has 11 amino acids. CDR3 bases: TGTGCCACCTTGGGTTCTGGTGGCTACACCTTC. It yields the protein CATLGSGGYTF.

This sequence joins TRBV6-5 and TRBJ1-6, with D unresolved. This CDR3 contains 13 residues. The V gene lost 2 bases and the J gene lost 9 bases, with 8 bases spanning the gap. The germline V gene encodes CDR1 MNHEY and CDR2 SVGAGI. CDR3 sequence: CASSYQESSPLHF. The DNA for the CDR3 is TGTGCCAGCAGTTACCAGGAGAGTTCACCCCTCCACTTT.

The genes are TRBV20-1 and TRBJ2-7; D gene uncertain. Germline V gene sequence: CDR1 DFQATT, CDR2 SNEGSKA (reference sequence). The ends were cut back, 0 bases at V and 0 bases at J, with 6 bases in the middle. This CDR3 is 13 amino acids long. CDR3 residues: CSAREGYSYEQYF. The CDR3 DNA reads TGCAGTGCTAGAGAGGGGTACTCCTACGAGCAGTACTTC.

The table lists this clonotype with a few counts. The gene calls are TRBV5-1 and TRBJ2-5; D unclear. Between the trimmed V and J ends, which lost 0 bases and 2 bases, there was a span of 11 bases. The CDR3 spans 15 residues. CDR1 and CDR2 from the germline V gene are SGHRS and YFSETQ. CDR3 in amino acids: CASSLESQRQETQYF. CDR3 DNA: TGCGCCAGCAGCTTGGAATCACAGAGACAAGAGACCCAGTACTTC.

The table lists this clonotype with a few counts. The chain uses TRBV29-1 and TRBJ2-7, with 8 nucleotides matching TRBD1. The length of the CDR3 is 11 residues. The germline V gene has CDR1 SQVTM and CDR2 ANQGSEA. With 4 bases clipped from V and 8 bases from J, the junction kept 4 bases outside the gene matches. The CDR3 DNA reads TGCAGCGTTGGACAGGGGAACAAGCAGTACTTC. Amino acids: CSVGQGNKQYF.

This clonotype was found many times. This rearrangement joins TRBV9 to TRBJ2-5; the match to TRBD1 covers 7 bases. J lost 5 bases, V lost 3 bases, and 7 bases had no gene match. The germline V gene has CDR1 SGDLS and CDR2 YYNGEE. The CDR3 runs 14 residues. The chain's CDR3 is CASSARGGGETQYF. The CDR3 bases are TGTGCCAGCAGCGCGAGAGGGGGCGGTGAGACCCAGTACTTC.

In this sample, this clonotype turned up a few times. J is TRBJ1-1 and V is TRBV11-2; 9 bases are a match to TRBD1. Trimming removed 5 bases from V and 4 bases from J; junction bases left unmatched: 8. The CDR3 covers 15 residues. Germline V CDR1 and CDR2: SGHAT, FQNNGV. DNA of the CDR3: TGTGCCAGCAGCCCCAGACAGGGGGTGAGCACTGAAGCTTTCTTT. This gives the protein CASSPRQGVSTEAFF.

At least ten counts were recorded for this clonotype. V is TRBV2 and J is TRBJ2-5; no firm D call. The CDR3 is 13 amino acids. In germline, CDR1 is SNHLY, CDR2 FYNNEI. Trimming removed 7 bases from V and 2 bases from J, with 11 bases in between. CDR3 sequence: CASNRQVQETQYF. The CDR3 DNA reads TGTGCCAGCAACCGGCAGGTACAAGAGACCCAGTACTTC. Looking up the rest from reference TRBV2 and TRBJ2-5 gives the full variable domain: EPEVTQTPSHQVTQMGQEVILRCVPISNHLYFYWYRQILGQKVEFLVSFYNNEISEKSEIFDDQFSVERPDGSNFTLKIRSTKLEDSAMYFCASNRQVQETQYFGPGTRLLVL.

This clonotype was detected many times. The gene calls are TRBV2 and TRBJ2-5; 8 bases align to TRBD1. The CDR3 spans 13 residues. With V trimmed by 5 bases and J by 5 bases, 4 bases remained unmatched. From germline, CDR1 is SNHLY and CDR2 FYNNEI. In DNA, the CDR3 is TGTGCCAGCAGTCCCAGGGGGCGGGAGACCCAGTACTTC. It specifies CASSPRGRETQYF. Based on the CDR3 plus reference TRBV2 and TRBJ2-5, the full variable domain is EPEVTQTPSHQVTQMGQEVILRCVPISNHLYFYWYRQILGQKVEFLVSFYNNEISEKSEIFDDQFSVERPDGSNFTLKIRSTKLEDSAMYFCASSPRGRETQYFGPGTRLLVL.

This clonotype was observed a few times. The V and J genes are TRBV19 and TRBJ2-2; either TRBD1 or TRBD2 may supply D (5 bases each). In germline, CDR1 is LNHDA, CDR2 SQIVND (reference sequence). The V end was cut by 7 bases, the J end by 7 bases, with 13 bases between. This CDR3 has 13 residues. The CDR3 nucleotides are TGTGCCAGTATCACGGGGACGGTCGGGGAGCTGTTTTTT. Translation gives CASITGTVGELFF.

This clonotype occurred many times. The V call is TRBV7-2, the J call TRBJ1-5; the D is unclear. The CDR3 loop spans 16 amino acids. V gave up 1 base and J gave up 3 bases, with 13 bases separating them. CDR1 SGHTA and CDR2 FQGNSA come from the germline V gene. The CDR3 spells CASSLGVAPNNQPQHF. In nucleotides, the CDR3 is TGTGCCAGCAGCTTAGGGGTAGCTCCGAACAATCAGCCCCAGCATTTT.

The chain joins TRBV19 to TRBJ2-7; 9 bases agree with TRBD1. This CDR3 region has 15 residues. CDR1 LNHDA and CDR2 SQIVND come from the germline V gene (reference sequence). V trimming: 6 bases; J trimming: 3 bases; junction bases outside the gene matches: 9. CDR3 region: CASSKTGGALYEQYF. In nucleotides, the CDR3 is TGTGCCAGTAGCAAAACAGGGGGCGCCCTCTACGAGCAGTACTTC.